This entry lists 9 T cell receptor beta chains sequenced from one sample in a study of T cell changes during pregnancy in multiple sclerosis. Generated by immunoSEQ multiplex PCR, the TCRdb table keeps only in-frame clones and is missing some. The sample has tens of thousands of clones, 85% to 95% seen once. The sequencing here drew on peripheral blood, taken in the third trimester of pregnancy. Receptor source: a female donor in good health, enrolled as a control in a pregnancy study.

This chain joins TRBV5-1 and TRBJ1-1; D is uncertain. Germline V CDR1 and CDR2: SGHRS, YFSETQ. The CDR3 spans 14 residues. The germline V and J ends were trimmed by 3 bases and 2 bases, with 11 bases remaining between them. CDR3 residues: CASSSSQFNTEAFF. The DNA for the CDR3 is TGCGCCAGCAGCTCCTCACAGTTTAACACTGAAGCTTTCTTT. The full variable domain, rest sourced from reference TRBV5-1 and TRBJ1-1, is KAGVTQTPRYLIKTRGQQVTLSCSPISGHRSVSWYQQTPGQGLQFLFEYFSETQRNKGNFPGRFSGRQFSNSRSEMNVSTLELGDSALYLCASSSSQFNTEAFFGQGTRLTVV.

This clone turned up a few times. The V and J genes are TRBV9 and TRBJ2-1, with 8 bases matching TRBD1. CDR3 length: 14 amino acids. Germline CDR1 is SGDLS and CDR2 is YYNGEE. After removal of 2 bases from V and 2 bases from J, the junction contained 0 bases not matched to a gene. This chain's CDR3 is CASSVDRAYNEQFF. The CDR3 bases are TGTGCCAGCAGCGTGGACAGGGCCTACAATGAGCAGTTCTTC. Supplemented by reference TRBV9 and TRBJ2-1, the full variable domain reads DSGVTQTPKHLITATGQRVTLRCSPRSGDLSVYWYQQSLDQGLQFLIQYYNGEERAKGNILERFSAQQFPDLHSELNLSSLELGDSALYFCASSVDRAYNEQFFGPGTRLTVL.

This chain links TRBV6-1 with TRBJ2-5; D gene unclear. The CDR3 has 10 residues. Germline lookup yields CDR1 MNHNS and CDR2 SASEGT. Trimming shortened V by 8 bases and J by 5 bases, and 6 bases separated the two germline ends. CDR3 in amino acids: CASREETQYF. CDR3 nucleotides: TGTGCCAGCCGAGAGGAGACCCAGTACTTC.

This chain uses TRBV27 with TRBJ2-7; 8 bases are shared with TRBD2. Germline V gives CDR1 MNHEY, CDR2 SMNVEV (reference sequence). There are 13 residues in the CDR3. Germline trimming cut 6 bases from V and 7 bases from J; bases unmatched to any gene: 8. CDR3 residues: CASSLGGGKEQYF. The CDR3 DNA is TGTGCCAGCAGCCTCGGGGGGGGGAAAGAGCAGTACTTC.

This chain links TRBV5-1 with TRBJ1-1, with TRBD1 as a possible D gene (5 bases). Per germline, CDR1 SGHRS and CDR2 YFSETQ. V lost 0 bases, J lost 4 bases, and 13 bases lay in between. The CDR3 loop spans 15 amino acids. The CDR3 nucleotides read TGCGCCAGCAGCTTGGAAGCTGGGGGAGGCACTGAAGCTTTCTTT. As protein: CASSLEAGGGTEAFF.

The V and J genes are TRBV7-8 and TRBJ1-2; possibly TRBD1 for D (6 bases). V lost 1 base, J lost 6 bases, and 12 bases lay in between. This CDR3 spans 14 amino acids. Germline V gene sequence: CDR1 SGHVS, CDR2 FQNEAQ. Here the CDR3 DNA reads TGTGCCAGCAGCTTAGGCGGCAGGGGCGATGGCTACACCTTC. It translates to CASSLGGRGDGYTF.

The chain employs TRBV27 and TRBJ2-2; the match to TRBD2 covers 8 bases. Trimming removed 2 bases from V and 4 bases from J; junction bases left unmatched: 3. Germline CDR1 and CDR2: MNHEY and SMNVEV (reference sequence). CDR3 length: 15 residues. The CDR3 DNA reads TGTGCCAGCAGTTTAACAGCGGGAGCCACCGGGGAGCTGTTTTTT. It yields the protein CASSLTAGATGELFF.

The chain has TRBV2 and TRBJ1-5, with D possibly matching TRBD1 (5 bases). The CDR3 runs to 16 residues. V lost 2 bases and J 3 bases, leaving 14 bases between the germline ends. Germline V gene sequence: CDR1 SNHLY, CDR2 FYNNEI. For the CDR3, the DNA is TGTGCCAGCAGTGAAATGGGCAGGGAATACAATCAGCCCCAGCATTTT. Protein: CASSEMGREYNQPQHF.

V gene TRBV6-6 combines with J gene TRBJ2-7; 8 positions match TRBD1. The trim removed 4 bases at V and 2 bases at J, leaving 10 bases unmatched. This CDR3 has 16 residues. Germline V CDR1 and CDR2: MNHNY, SVGAGI (reference sequence). As DNA, the CDR3 is TGTGCCAGCAGTTTCGACCCCGGGACAGGTGCCTACGAGCAGTACTTC. Translation gives CASSFDPGTGAYEQYF.